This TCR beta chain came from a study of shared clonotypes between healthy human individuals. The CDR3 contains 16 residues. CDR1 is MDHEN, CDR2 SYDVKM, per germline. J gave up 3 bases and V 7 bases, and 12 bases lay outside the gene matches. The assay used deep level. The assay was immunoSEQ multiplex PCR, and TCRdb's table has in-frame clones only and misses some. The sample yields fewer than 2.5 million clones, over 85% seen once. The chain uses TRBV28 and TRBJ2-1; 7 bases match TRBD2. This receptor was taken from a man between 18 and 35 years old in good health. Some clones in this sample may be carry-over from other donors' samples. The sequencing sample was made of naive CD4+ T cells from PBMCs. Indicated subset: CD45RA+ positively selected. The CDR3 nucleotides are TGTGCCAGCACCTCTTCTTCGGGAGGCCGCTACAATGAGCAGTTCTTC. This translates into CASTSSSGGRYNEQFF.